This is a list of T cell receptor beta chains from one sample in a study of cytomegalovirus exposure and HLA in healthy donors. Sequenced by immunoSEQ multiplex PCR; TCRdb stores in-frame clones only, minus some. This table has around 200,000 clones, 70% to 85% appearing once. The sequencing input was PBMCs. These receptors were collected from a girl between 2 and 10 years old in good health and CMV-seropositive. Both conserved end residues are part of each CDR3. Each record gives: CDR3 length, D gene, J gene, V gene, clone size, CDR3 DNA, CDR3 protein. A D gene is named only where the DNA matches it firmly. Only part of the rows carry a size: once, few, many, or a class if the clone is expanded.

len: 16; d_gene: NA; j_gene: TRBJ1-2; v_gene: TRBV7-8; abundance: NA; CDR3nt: TGTGCCAGCAGCAATCGAACAGGGATTGCGGGCTATGGCTACACCTTC; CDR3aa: CASSNRTGIAGYGYTF
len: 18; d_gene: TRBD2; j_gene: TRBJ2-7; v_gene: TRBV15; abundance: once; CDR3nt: TGTGCCACCAGCAGAGATTGGCCTAGCGGGGATAGCTCCTACGAGCAGTACTTC; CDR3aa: CATSRDWPSGDSSYEQYF
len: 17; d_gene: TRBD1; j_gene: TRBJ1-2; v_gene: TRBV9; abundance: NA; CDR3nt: TGTGCCAGCAGCGCGACCCCAGGGACAGGGGGCGACTATGGCTGCACCTTC; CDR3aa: CASSATPGTGGDYGCTF
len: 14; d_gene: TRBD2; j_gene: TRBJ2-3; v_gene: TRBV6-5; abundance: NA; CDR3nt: TGTGCCAGCAGTGTGGGACTAGCGATGAATACGCAGTATTTT; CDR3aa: CASSVGLAMNTQYF
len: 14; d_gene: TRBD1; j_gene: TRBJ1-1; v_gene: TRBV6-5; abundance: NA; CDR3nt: TGTGCCAGCAGTTACCGGGACAGGGGGCTAAGAGCTTTCTTT; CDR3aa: CASSYRDRGLRAFF
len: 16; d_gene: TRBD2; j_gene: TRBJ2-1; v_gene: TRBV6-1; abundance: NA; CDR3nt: TGTGCCAGCAGTGGGCGTCGAGCGGGAGTCTACAATGAGCAGTTCTTC; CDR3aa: CASSGRRAGVYNEQFF
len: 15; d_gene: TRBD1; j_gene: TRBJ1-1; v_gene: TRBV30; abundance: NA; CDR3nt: TGTGCCTGGAGTCTAGGACAGGTATCGAACACTGAAGCTTTCTTT; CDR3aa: CAWSLGQVSNTEAFF
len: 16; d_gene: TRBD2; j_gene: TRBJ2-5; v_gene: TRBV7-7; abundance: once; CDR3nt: TGTGCTAGCAGCTCCATTACGACTAGCGGACAAGAGACCCAGTACTTC; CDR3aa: CASSSITTSGQETQYF
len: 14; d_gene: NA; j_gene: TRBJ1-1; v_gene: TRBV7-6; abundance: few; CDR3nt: TGTGCCAGCAGCTTAGCAGGGGTGAACACTGAAGCTTTCTTT; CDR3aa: CASSLAGVNTEAFF
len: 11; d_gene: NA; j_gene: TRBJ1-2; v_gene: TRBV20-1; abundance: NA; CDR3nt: TGCAGTGCTAGCGGTTCGTATGGCTACACCTTC; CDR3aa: CSASGSYGYTF
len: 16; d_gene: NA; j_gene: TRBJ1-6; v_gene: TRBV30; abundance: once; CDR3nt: TGTGCCTGGGCCCCACAGGCCAGACCCCCCAATTCACCCCTCCACTTT; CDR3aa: CAWAPQARPPNSPLHF
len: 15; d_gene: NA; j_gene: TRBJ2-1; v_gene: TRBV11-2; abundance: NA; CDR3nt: TGTGCCAGCAGCTCAACGTGGGCCGCCCCCAATGAGCAGTTCTTC; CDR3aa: CASSSTWAAPNEQFF
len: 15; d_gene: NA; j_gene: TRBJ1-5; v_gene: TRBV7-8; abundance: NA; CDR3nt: TGTGCCAGCAGTAAAGGGTTGACAGTCAATCAGCCCCAGCATTTT; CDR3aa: CASSKGLTVNQPQHF
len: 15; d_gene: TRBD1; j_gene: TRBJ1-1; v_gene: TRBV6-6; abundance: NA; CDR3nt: TGTGCCAGCAGTTACCCCGAGACAGGGGACACTGAAGCTTTCTTT; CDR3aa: CASSYPETGDTEAFF
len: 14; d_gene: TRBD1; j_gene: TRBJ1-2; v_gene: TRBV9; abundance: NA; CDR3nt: TGTGCCAGCAGCGCCGAACAGGGGGCCTGTGGCTACACCTTC; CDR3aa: CASSAEQGACGYTF
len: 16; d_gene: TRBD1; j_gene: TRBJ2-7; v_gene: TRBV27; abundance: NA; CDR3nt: TGTGCCAGCAGTTATCATCCGGGACAGGGGGCGTTGGAGCAGTACTTC; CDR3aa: CASSYHPGQGALEQYF
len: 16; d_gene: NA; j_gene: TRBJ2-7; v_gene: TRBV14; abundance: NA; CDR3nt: TGTGCCAGCAGCCAAGATTGGTCCAGGGTTACCTACGAGCAGTACTTC; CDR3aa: CASSQDWSRVTYEQYF
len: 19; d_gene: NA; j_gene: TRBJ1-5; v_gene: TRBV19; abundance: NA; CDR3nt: TGTGCCAGTAGCCGGAACCTCCGGGCCTCAACGAGGGGCAATCAGCCCCAGCATTTT; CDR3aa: CASSRNLRASTRGNQPQHF
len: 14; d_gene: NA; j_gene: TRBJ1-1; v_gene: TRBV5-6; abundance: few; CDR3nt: TGTGCCAGCAGCTTGGAGCAGGGTGACACTGAAGCTTTCTTT; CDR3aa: CASSLEQGDTEAFF
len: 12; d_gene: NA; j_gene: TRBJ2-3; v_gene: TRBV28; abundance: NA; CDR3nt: TGTGCCAGCAGTAGCCAAGAAGATACGCAGTATTTT; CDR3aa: CASSSQEDTQYF
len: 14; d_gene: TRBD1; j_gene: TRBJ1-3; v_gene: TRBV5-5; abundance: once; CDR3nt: TGTGCCAGCAGCGAAGACAGGGTTGGAAACACCATATATTTT; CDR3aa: CASSEDRVGNTIYF
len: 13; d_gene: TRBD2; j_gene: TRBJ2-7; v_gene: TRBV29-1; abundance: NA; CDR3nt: TGCAGCGTTAAGGCGGGGGGAAGGTACGAGCAGTACTTC; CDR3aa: CSVKAGGRYEQYF
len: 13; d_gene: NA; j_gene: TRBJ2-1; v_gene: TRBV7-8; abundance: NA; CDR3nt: TGTGCCAGCAGCTTGACCGGGACACACGAGCAGTTCTTC; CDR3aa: CASSLTGTHEQFF
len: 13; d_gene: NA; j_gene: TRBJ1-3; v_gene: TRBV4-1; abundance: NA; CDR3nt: TGCGCCAGCAGCCTCGTATCTGGAAACACCATATATTTT; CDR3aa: CASSLVSGNTIYF
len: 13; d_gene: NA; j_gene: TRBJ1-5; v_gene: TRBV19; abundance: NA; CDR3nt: TGTGCCAGTAGTAGGACTTTCAATCAGCCCCAGCATTTT; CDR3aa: CASSRTFNQPQHF
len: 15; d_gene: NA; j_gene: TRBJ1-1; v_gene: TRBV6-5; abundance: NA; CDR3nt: TGTGCCGGCAGTTACGGGGCAGGGATGAACACTGAAGCTTTCTTT; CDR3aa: CAGSYGAGMNTEAFF
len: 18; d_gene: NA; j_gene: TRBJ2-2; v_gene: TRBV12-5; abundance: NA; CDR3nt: TGTGCTAGTGGTTTAAGCCCCCCGGACAGAGATATCACCGGGGAGCTGTTTTTT; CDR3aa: CASGLSPPDRDITGELFF
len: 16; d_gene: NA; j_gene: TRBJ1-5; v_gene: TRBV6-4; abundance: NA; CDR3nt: TGTGCCAGCAGTGGGGGGGGGCCCTCGGGCAATCAGCCCCAGCATTTT; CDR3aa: CASSGGGPSGNQPQHF
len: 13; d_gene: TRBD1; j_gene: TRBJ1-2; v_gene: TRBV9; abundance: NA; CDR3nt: TGTGCCAGCAGCTCCGGGACAGTAGATGGCTACACCTTC; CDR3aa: CASSSGTVDGYTF
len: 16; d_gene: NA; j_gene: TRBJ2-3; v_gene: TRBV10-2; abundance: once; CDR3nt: TGCGCCAGCAGTGAAAATAAGCGGATAAGCACAGATACGCAGTATTTT; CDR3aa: CASSENKRISTDTQYF
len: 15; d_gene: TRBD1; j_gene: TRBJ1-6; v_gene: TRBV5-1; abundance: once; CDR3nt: TGCGCCAGCAGCACGATAGACAGGGGCAATTCACCCCTCCACTTT; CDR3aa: CASSTIDRGNSPLHF
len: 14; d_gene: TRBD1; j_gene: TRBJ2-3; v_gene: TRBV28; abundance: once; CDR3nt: TGTGCCAGCAGTCCCCACAGGGGGCTGGGAACGCAGTATTTT; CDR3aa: CASSPHRGLGTQYF